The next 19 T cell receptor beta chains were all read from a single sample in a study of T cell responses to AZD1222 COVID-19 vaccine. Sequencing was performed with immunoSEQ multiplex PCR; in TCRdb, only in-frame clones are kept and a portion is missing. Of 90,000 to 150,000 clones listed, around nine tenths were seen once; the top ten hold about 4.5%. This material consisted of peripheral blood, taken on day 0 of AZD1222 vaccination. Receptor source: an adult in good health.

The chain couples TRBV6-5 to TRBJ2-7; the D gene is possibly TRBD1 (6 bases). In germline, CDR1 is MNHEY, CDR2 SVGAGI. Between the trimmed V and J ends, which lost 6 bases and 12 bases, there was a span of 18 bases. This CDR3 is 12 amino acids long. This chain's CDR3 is CASSHGQWERYF. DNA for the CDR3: TGTGCCAGCAGCCACGGACAGTGGGAGAGGTACTTC.

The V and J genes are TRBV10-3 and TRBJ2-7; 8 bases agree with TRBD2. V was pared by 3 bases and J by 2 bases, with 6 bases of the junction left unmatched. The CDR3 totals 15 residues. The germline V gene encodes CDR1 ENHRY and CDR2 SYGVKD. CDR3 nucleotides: TGTGCCATCAGTGATGGAGCGGGGGCCACCTACGAGCAGTACTTC. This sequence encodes CAISDGAGATYEQYF.

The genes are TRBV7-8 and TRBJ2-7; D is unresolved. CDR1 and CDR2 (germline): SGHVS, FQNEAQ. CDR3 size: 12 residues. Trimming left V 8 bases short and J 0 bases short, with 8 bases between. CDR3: CASALSSYEQYF. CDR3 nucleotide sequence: TGTGCCAGCGCCTTGAGCTCCTACGAGCAGTACTTC.

CDR3 DNA sequence: TGCGCCAGCATGCTGGGACCGGGTGAAAAACTGTTTTTT. Translating gives CASMLGPGEKLFF. This chain joins TRBV5-1 and TRBJ1-4, with D possibly TRBD1 on 5 matching bases. Trimming cost V 6 bases and J 7 bases, with 13 bases left between them. CDR3 length: 13 residues. The germline CDR1 and CDR2 sequences are SGHRS and YFSETQ.

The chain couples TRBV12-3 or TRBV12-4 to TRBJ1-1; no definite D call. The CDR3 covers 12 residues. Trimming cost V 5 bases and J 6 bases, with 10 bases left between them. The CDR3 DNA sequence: TGTGCCAGCAGTGAAGACGGTCCTGAAGCTTTCTTT. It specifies CASSEDGPEAFF.

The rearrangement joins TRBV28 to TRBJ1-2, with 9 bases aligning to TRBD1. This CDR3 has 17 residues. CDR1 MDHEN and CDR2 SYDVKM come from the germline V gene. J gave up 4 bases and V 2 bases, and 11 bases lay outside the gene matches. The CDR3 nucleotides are TGTGCCAGCAGTTTAGAAACCGGACAGGGGCACATCTATGGCTACACCTTC. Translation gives CASSLETGQGHIYGYTF.

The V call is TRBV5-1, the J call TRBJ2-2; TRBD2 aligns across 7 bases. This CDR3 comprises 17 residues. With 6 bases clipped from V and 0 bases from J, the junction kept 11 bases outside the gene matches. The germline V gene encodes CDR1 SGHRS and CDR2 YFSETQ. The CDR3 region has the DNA TGCGCCAGCACCCTGACTTTTCTAGCGGCGAACACCGGGGAGCTGTTTTTT. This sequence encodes CASTLTFLAANTGELFF.

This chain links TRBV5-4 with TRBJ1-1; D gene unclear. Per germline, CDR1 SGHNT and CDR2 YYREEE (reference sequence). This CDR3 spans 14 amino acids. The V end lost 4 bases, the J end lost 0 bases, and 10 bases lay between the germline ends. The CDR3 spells CASSPGRLNTEAFF. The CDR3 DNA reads TGTGCCAGCAGCCCTGGACGGCTGAACACTGAAGCTTTCTTT.

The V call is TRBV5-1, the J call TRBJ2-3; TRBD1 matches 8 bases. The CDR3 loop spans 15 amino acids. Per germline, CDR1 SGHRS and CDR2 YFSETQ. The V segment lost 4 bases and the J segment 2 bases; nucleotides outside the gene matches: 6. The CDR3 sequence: CASSVDRADTDTQYF. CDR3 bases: TGCGCCAGCAGCGTGGACAGGGCGGACACAGATACGCAGTATTTT.

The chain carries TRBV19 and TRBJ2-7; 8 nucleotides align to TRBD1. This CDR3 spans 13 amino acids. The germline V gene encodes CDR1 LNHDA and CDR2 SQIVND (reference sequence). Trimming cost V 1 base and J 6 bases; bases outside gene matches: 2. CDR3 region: CASSIATGGEQYF. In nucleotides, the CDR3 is TGTGCCAGTAGTATAGCAACAGGGGGCGAGCAGTACTTC.

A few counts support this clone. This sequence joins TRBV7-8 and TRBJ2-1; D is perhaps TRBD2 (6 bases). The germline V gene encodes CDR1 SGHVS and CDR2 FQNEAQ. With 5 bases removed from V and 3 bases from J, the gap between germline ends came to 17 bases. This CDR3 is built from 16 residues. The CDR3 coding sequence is TGTGCCAGCAGCGCGTACAGGTTGGGGGGCTACAATGAGCAGTTCTTC. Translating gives CASSAYRLGGYNEQFF.

DNA for the CDR3: TGTGCCAGCAGTGGTCAGGGTATAGGTAGCAATCAGCCCCAGCATTTT. The encoded protein is CASSGQGIGSNQPQHF. The chain carries TRBV6-1 and TRBJ1-5; maybe TRBD1 (5 bases). CDR3 length equals 16 residues. Germline CDR1 and CDR2: MNHNS and SASEGT. V lost 4 bases and J 0 bases, leaving 13 bases between the germline ends.

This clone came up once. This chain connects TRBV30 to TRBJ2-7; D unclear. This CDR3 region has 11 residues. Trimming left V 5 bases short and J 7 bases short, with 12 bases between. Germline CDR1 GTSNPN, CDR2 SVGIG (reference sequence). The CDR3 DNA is TGTGCCTGGGGCCGCAGTCGGGAGCAGTACTTC. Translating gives CAWGRSREQYF.

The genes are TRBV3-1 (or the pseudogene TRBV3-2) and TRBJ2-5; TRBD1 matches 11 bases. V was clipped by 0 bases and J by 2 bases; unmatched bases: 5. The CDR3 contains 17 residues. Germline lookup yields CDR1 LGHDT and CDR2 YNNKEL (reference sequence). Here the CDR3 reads CASSQDPGTGGQETQYF. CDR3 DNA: TGTGCCAGCAGCCAAGACCCCGGGACAGGGGGACAAGAGACCCAGTACTTC.

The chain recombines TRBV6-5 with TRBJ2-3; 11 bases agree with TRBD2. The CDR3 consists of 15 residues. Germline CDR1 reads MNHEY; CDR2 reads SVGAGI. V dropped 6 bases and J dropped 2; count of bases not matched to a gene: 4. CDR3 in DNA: TGTGCCAGCAGGGTACTAGCGGGAGTCACAGATACGCAGTATTTT. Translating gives CASRVLAGVTDTQYF.

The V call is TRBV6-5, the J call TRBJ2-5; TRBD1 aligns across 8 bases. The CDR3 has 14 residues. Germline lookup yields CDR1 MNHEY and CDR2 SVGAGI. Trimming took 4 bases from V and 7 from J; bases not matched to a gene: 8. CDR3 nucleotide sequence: TGTGCCAGCAGTTCCCCTGGACAGGGAGGGACCCAGTACTTC. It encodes CASSSPGQGGTQYF.

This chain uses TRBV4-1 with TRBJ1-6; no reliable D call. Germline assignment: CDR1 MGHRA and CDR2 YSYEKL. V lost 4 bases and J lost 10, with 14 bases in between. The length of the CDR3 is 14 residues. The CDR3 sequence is CASSPLRPGSPLHF. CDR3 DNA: TGCGCCAGCAGCCCACTAAGGCCGGGATCACCCCTCCACTTT.

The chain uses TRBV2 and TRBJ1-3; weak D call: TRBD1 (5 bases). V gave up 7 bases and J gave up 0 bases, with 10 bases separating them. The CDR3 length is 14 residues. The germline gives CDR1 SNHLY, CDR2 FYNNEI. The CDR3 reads CASTRESSGNTIYF. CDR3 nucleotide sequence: TGTGCCAGCACCAGGGAAAGCTCTGGAAACACCATATATTTT.

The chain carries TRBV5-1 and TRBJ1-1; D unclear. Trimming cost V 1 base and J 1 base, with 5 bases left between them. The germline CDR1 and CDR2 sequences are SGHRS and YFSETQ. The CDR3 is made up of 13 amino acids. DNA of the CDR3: TGCGCCAGCAGCTTGAGTAGGAACACTGAAGCTTTCTTT. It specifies CASSLSRNTEAFF.